The 22 T cell receptor beta chains presented below share a single source sample, sequenced in a study. TCRdb re-called the RT-PCR reads with MiXCR, one entry per CDR3 protein. Of about 700,000 distinct CDR3 sequences in the sample, 13% to 15% were seen once. Sequencing input: memory CD4+ T cells from blood. The origin of the receptors is a female donor in good health, serving as a healthy control.

This clonotype was observed a few times. The chain employs TRBV27 and TRBJ2-3; a possible D gene is TRBD1 (7 bases). This CDR3 contains 14 residues. V lost 2 bases and J lost 5, with 11 bases in between. In germline, CDR1 is MNHEY, CDR2 SMNVEV (reference sequence). CDR3 sequence: CASSLGGGKDTQYF. CDR3 DNA sequence: TGTGCCAGCAGTTTAGGAGGGGGCAAAGATACGCAGTATTTT.

The table lists this clonotype with a few counts. This chain joins TRBV19 and TRBJ1-1, with 9 bases identical to TRBD1. The V gene end was trimmed by 3 bases and the J gene end by 3 bases; junction bases not matched to a gene: 11. Germline assignment: CDR1 LNHDA and CDR2 SQIVND (reference sequence). This CDR3 region has 17 residues. The CDR3 here is CASSILDRGRGDTEAFF. CDR3 nucleotides: TGTGCCAGTAGTATCCTGGACAGGGGAAGGGGGGACACTGAAGCTTTCTTT.

The V call is TRBV28, the J call TRBJ1-5; a possible D gene is TRBD1 (6 bases). The CDR3 totals 14 residues. CDR1 and CDR2 (germline): MDHEN, SYDVKM. The ends were cut back, 5 bases at V and 5 bases at J, with 13 bases in the middle. The CDR3 protein is CASSHRDSHQPQHF. CDR3 DNA sequence: TGTGCCAGCAGTCACAGGGATTCGCATCAGCCCCAGCATTTT.

The sample holds a few counts of this clonotype. The V gene is TRBV6-1, the J gene TRBJ1-5; D ambiguous. Germline CDR1 reads MNHNS; CDR2 reads SASEGT. Trimming took 4 bases from V and 5 from J, leaving 9 bases between them. The CDR3 sequence is 13 residues long. CDR3 DNA: TGTGCCAGCAGTGGGCAGGTGGATCAGCCCCAGCATTTT. It is translated as CASSGQVDQPQHF.

As for this clonotype: A much larger clone lies one base from this, so it may be a read error. This rearrangement joins TRBV7-2 to TRBJ2-3; D not certain. The germline V and J ends were trimmed by 5 bases and 2 bases, with 5 bases remaining between them. The germline V gene encodes CDR1 SGHTA and CDR2 FQGNSA. The CDR3 loop spans 12 amino acids. CDR3: CASSIFTDTQYF. CDR3 DNA: TGTGCCAGCAGCATCTTCACAGATACGCAGTATTTT. The full variable domain, completed using reference TRBV7-2 and TRBJ2-3, is GAGVSQSPSNKVTEKGKDVELRCDPISGHTALYWYRQSLGQGLEFLIYFQGNSAPDKSGLPSDRFSAERTGGSVSTLTIQRTQQEDSAVYLCASSIFTDTQYFGPGTRLTVL.

The V gene is TRBV27, the J gene TRBJ1-2; the D gene is possibly TRBD1 (6 bases). The CDR3 covers 16 residues. CDR1 MNHEY and CDR2 SMNVEV come from the germline V gene (reference sequence). V lost 2 bases, J lost 7 bases, and 20 bases lay in between. The CDR3 is CASSLGGPGHGTGYTF. The DNA of the CDR3 is TGTGCCAGCAGTTTAGGTGGACCGGGACACGGGACTGGCTACACCTTC.

The chain carries TRBV10-3 and TRBJ2-5, with 9 bases aligning to TRBD2. V dropped 2 bases and J dropped 4; count of bases not matched to a gene: 8. This CDR3 comprises 16 residues. Germline-derived CDR1 and CDR2 are ENHRY and SYGVKD. In DNA form, the CDR3 reads TGTGCCATCAGTGAGGGGGCGGGAGGGCCCGGAGAGACCCAGTACTTC. Encoded protein: CAISEGAGGPGETQYF.

The chain uses TRBV5-5 and TRBJ2-3; a weak D match, TRBD1 (5 bases). The germline gives CDR1 SGHKS, CDR2 YYEKEE (reference sequence). Trimming cost V 1 base and J 1 base, with 13 bases left between them. CDR3 length: 16 residues. CDR3 DNA sequence: TGTGCCAGCAGCTTGACGACAGCAGCCCGCACAGATACGCAGTATTTT. It encodes CASSLTTAARTDTQYF.

This clonotype was observed many times. The chain links TRBV15 to TRBJ2-1, with 9 positions matching TRBD2. CDR1 LNHNV and CDR2 YYDKDF come from the germline V gene (reference sequence). J lost 8 bases, V lost 1 base, and 3 bases had no gene match. The CDR3 is 14 amino acids. The CDR3 loop reads CATSRGLAADEQFF. DNA of the CDR3: TGTGCCACCAGCAGAGGACTAGCGGCGGATGAGCAGTTCTTC.

There are many counts of this clonotype. The chain has TRBV6-5 and TRBJ2-7, with 7 nucleotides matching TRBD1. V lost 2 bases and J lost 4; bases outside the gene matches: 8. This CDR3 contains 15 residues. Germline V gene data show CDR1 as MNHEY and CDR2 as SVGAGI. CDR3 residues: CASSYGSDREYEQYF. Written as DNA, the CDR3 is TGTGCCAGCAGTTACGGAAGCGACAGGGAATACGAGCAGTACTTC.

This clonotype was counted only a few times. The chain employs TRBV4-3 and TRBJ2-1, with no clear D. The length of the CDR3 is 14 residues. Per germline, CDR1 LGHNA and CDR2 YSLEER. V lost 1 base and J 6 bases, leaving 10 bases between the germline ends. CDR3 sequence reads: CASSQGTPSNEQFF. The CDR3 nucleotides read TGCGCCAGCAGCCAAGGGACCCCTTCCAATGAGCAGTTCTTC.

This clonotype has just a few counts. The rearrangement joins TRBV5-1 to TRBJ2-6; weak D call: TRBD1 (5 bases). CDR1 is SGHRS and CDR2 is YFSETQ in the germline V gene. CDR3 length equals 16 residues. The V gene lost 4 bases and the J gene lost 0 bases, with 11 bases spanning the gap. The CDR3 sequence: CASSGAPHSGANVLTF. The CDR3 DNA sequence: TGCGCCAGCAGCGGGGCTCCACACTCTGGGGCCAACGTCCTGACTTTC.

This clonotype occurred many times. The chain recombines TRBV5-6 with TRBJ1-1, with D possibly matching TRBD1 (5 bases). The V and J ends lost 0 bases and 7 bases respectively, with 13 bases between them. CDR1 and CDR2 from the germline V gene are SGHDT and YYEEEE. There are 14 residues in the CDR3. CDR3 sequence reads: CASSLGAGSLEAFF. The DNA of the CDR3 is TGTGCCAGCAGCTTGGGGGCAGGGTCCCTTGAAGCTTTCTTT. Combining the CDR3 with reference TRBV5-6 and TRBJ1-1 gives the whole variable domain DAGVTQSPTHLIKTRGQQVTLRCSPKSGHDTVSWYQQALGQGPQFIFQYYEEEERQRGNFPDRFSGHQFPNYSSELNVNALLLGDSALYLCASSLGAGSLEAFFGQGTRLTVV.

The chain links TRBV6-5 to TRBJ2-7; 12 nucleotides match TRBD1. CDR1 is MNHEY, CDR2 SVGAGI, per germline. The V gene end was trimmed by 6 bases and the J gene end by 0 bases; junction bases not matched to a gene: 18. CDR3 length: 20 residues. CDR3 protein: CASRPIPGTGGYLNSYEQYF. As DNA, the CDR3 is TGTGCCAGCAGACCTATCCCCGGGACAGGGGGCTACCTTAACTCCTACGAGCAGTACTTC.

V and J are TRBV24-1 and TRBJ2-3, with 10 bases identical to TRBD2. V was clipped by 1 base and J by 5 bases; unmatched bases: 5. CDR3 length: 16 residues. The germline V gene encodes CDR1 KGHDR and CDR2 SFDVKD. In nucleotides, the CDR3 is TGTGCCACCAGTGATTTCACTAGCGGGAATGAAGATACGCAGTATTTT. This translates into CATSDFTSGNEDTQYF.

This chain links TRBV5-1 with TRBJ2-5; TRBD1 matches at 7 bases. The V gene's germline CDR1 is SGHRS and CDR2 YFSETQ. The CDR3 totals 13 residues. J was trimmed by 0 bases and V by 9 bases; bases with no gene match: 5. The CDR3 loop is CAISGTDQETQYF. In nucleotides, the CDR3 is TGCGCCATCTCCGGGACAGACCAAGAGACCCAGTACTTC.

This rearrangement joins TRBV15 to TRBJ2-1; 7 bases map to TRBD2. The germline V gene has CDR1 LNHNV and CDR2 YYDKDF (reference sequence). The junction had 4 bases not matched to a gene; V was cut back by 1 base and J by 7 bases. The CDR3 covers 14 residues. Written as DNA, the CDR3 is TGTGCCACCAGCAGAGGAGGGAGGGAGAATGAGCAGTTCTTC. Its translation: CATSRGGRENEQFF.

This clonotype was counted at least ten times. This chain links TRBV12-3 or TRBV12-4 with TRBJ2-3, with D maybe TRBD1 (5 bases). The CDR3 consists of 15 residues. The V and J ends lost 4 bases and 0 bases respectively, with 11 bases between them. The CDR3 reads CASSSDITSTDTQYF. CDR3 nucleotides: TGTGCCAGCAGTTCGGACATCACTAGCACAGATACGCAGTATTTT.

The sample holds many counts of this clonotype. The chain combines TRBV12-3 or TRBV12-4 with TRBJ1-1; 12 nucleotides match TRBD1. Trimming at V came to 5 bases and at J to 11 bases, leaving 9 bases not matched to a gene. CDR3 length equals 14 residues. DNA for the CDR3: TGTGCCAGCAGTCCTGCCGGGACAGGGGGCAGGGCTTTCTTT. Its protein is CASSPAGTGGRAFF.

V usage is TRBV12-3 or TRBV12-4 and J usage is TRBJ2-2; D uncertain. This CDR3 has 15 amino acids. V dropped 5 bases and J dropped 2 bases, with 12 bases sitting between them. CDR3 region: CASSPQASNTGELFF. CDR3 nucleotide sequence: TGTGCCAGCAGTCCCCAAGCTTCTAACACCGGGGAGCTGTTTTTT.

The chain recombines TRBV12-3 or TRBV12-4 with TRBJ2-1; 8 nucleotides line up with TRBD2. This CDR3 spans 17 amino acids. The ends lost 4 bases at V and 1 base at J; junction bases unmatched: 9. The CDR3 bases are TGTGCCAGCAGTTCGAGCGGGAGCGGGCCTTCCTACAATGAGCAGTTCTTC. This codes for CASSSSGSGPSYNEQFF.

This clonotype was observed a few times. A read error may produce the germline difference seen at one junction end. CDR3 residues: CQVRGTEAFF. CDR3 DNA sequence: TGTCAAGTCCGGGGCACTGAAGCTTTCTTT. This sequence joins TRBV20-1 and TRBJ1-1, with no clear D. Looked up from germline, CDR1 is DFQATT and CDR2 is SNEGSKA (reference sequence). The CDR3 contains 10 residues.